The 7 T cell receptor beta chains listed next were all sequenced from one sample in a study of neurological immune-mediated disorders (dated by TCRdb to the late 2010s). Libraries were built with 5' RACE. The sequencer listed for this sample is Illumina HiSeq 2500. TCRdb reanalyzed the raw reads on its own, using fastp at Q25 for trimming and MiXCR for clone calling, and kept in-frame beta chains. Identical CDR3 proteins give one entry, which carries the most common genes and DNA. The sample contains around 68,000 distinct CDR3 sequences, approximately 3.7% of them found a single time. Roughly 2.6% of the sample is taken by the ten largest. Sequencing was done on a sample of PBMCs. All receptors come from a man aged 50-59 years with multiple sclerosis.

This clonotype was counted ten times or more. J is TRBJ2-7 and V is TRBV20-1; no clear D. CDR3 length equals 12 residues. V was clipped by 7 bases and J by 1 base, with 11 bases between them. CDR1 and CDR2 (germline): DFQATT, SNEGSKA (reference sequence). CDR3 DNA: TGCAGTGTCGCCGTGAGGTCCTACGAGCAGTACGTC. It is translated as CSVAVRSYEQYV.

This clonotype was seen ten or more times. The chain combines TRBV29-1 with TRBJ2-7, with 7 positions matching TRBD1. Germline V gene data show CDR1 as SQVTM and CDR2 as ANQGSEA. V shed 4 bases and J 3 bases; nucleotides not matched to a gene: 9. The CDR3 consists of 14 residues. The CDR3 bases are TGCAGCGTTGTTTTGAGGGGGCGTTTCTACGAGCAGTACTTC. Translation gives CSVVLRGRFYEQYF.

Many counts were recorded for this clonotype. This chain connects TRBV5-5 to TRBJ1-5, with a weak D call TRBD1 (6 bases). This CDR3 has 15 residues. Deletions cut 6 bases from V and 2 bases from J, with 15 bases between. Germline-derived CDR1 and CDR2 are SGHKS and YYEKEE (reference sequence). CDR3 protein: CASTWRAGGNQPQHF. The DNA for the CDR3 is TGTGCCAGCACCTGGCGAGCAGGGGGCAATCAGCCCCAGCATTTT.

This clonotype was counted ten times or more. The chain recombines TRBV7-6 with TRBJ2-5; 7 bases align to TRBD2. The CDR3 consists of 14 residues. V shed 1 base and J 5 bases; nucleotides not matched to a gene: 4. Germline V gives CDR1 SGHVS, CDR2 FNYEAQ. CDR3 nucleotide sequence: TGTGCCAGCAGCTTAGGGGGGGGTCTGGAGACCCAGTACTTC. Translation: CASSLGGGLETQYF. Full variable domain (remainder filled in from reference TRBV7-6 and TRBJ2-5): GAGVSQSPRYKVTKRGQDVALRCDPISGHVSLYWYRQALGQGPEFLTYFNYEAQQDKSGLPNDRFSAERPEGSISTLTIQRTEQRDSAMYRCASSLGGGLETQYFGPGTRLLVL.

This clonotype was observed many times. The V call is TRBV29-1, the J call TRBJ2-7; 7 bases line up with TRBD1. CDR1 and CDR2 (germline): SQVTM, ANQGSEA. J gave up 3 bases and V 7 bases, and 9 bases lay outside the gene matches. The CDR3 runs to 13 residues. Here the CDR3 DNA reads TGCAGCGCAAGACAGGGAAGTGGCTACGAGCAGTACTTC. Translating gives CSARQGSGYEQYF.

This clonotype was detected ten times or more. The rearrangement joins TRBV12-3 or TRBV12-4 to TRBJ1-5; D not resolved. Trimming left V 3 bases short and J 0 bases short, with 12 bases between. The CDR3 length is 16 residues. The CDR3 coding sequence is TGTGCCAGCAGTTTTGGTCGGGCGGGTAGCAATCAGCCCCAGCATTTT. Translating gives CASSFGRAGSNQPQHF.

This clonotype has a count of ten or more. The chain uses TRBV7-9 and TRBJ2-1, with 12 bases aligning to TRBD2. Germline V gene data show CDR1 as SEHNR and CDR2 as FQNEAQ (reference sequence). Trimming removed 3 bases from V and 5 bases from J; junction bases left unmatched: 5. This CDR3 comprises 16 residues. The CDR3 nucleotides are TGTGCCAGCAGCTTCACTAGCGGGGGGAATGACAATGAGCAGTTCTTC. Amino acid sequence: CASSFTSGGNDNEQFF.